Each of the 15 T cell receptor beta chains below was sequenced from the same sample in a study of blood T cell repertoires in COVID-19. Sequencing used immunoSEQ multiplex PCR; TCRdb keeps in-frame clones, though not all of them. The table has tens of thousands of clones, around 77% seen once; the top ten hold around 2%. Input material: peripheral blood. These TCRs come from a man between 65 and 85 years old with COVID-19, enrolled during active disease.

The chain uses TRBV9 and TRBJ2-7; 7 bases map to TRBD1. Germline V gene sequence: CDR1 SGDLS, CDR2 YYNGEE. The CDR3 extends over 13 amino acids. Unmatched junction bases numbered 3, after V lost 3 bases and J lost 3 bases. Here the CDR3 reads CASSAAGGYEQYF. CDR3 bases: TGTGCCAGCAGCGCAGCAGGGGGCTACGAGCAGTACTTC.

The rearrangement links TRBV3-1 (or the pseudogene TRBV3-2) to TRBJ2-1, with D unresolved. The CDR3 has 12 amino acids. V gave up 3 bases and J gave up 9 bases, with 9 bases separating them. Germline V CDR1 and CDR2: LGHDT, YNNKEL (reference sequence). Here the CDR3 reads CASSQAAGEQFF. Written as DNA, the CDR3 is TGTGCCAGCAGCCAGGCTGCTGGTGAGCAGTTCTTC.

This clone appeared a single time. The chain uses TRBV4-2 and TRBJ2-1; 11 bases align to TRBD2. J gave up 6 bases and V 5 bases, and 6 bases lay outside the gene matches. The germline CDR1 and CDR2 sequences are LGHNA and YNFKEQ. The CDR3 is made up of 15 amino acids. The CDR3 bases are TGTGCCAGCAGCACCCGACTAGCGGGAAGCAATGAGCAGTTCTTC. This sequence encodes CASSTRLAGSNEQFF.

The chain links TRBV10-3 to TRBJ1-2; tentative D call: TRBD1 (5 bases). This CDR3 spans 15 amino acids. Germline V gene lookup returns CDR1 ENHRY and CDR2 SYGVKD. V lost 2 bases and J lost 7, with 17 bases in between. The CDR3 loop is CAISEPQTVIRGYTF. The CDR3 DNA is TGTGCCATCAGTGAGCCTCAGACAGTTATTCGTGGCTACACCTTC.

V usage is TRBV7-3 and J usage is TRBJ2-1; TRBD1 matches 10 bases. The CDR3 loop spans 15 amino acids. The trim removed 5 bases at V and 7 bases at J, leaving 8 bases unmatched. Germline-derived CDR1 and CDR2 are SGHTA and FQGTGA. The CDR3 DNA is TGTGCCAGCAGCGCGACAGGGGGCGCCGGTAATGAGCAGTTCTTC. It yields the protein CASSATGGAGNEQFF.

The chain couples TRBV6-5 to TRBJ2-1; D is perhaps TRBD2 (5 bases). Trimming took 6 bases from V and 7 from J, leaving 16 bases between them. This CDR3 region has 14 residues. Germline V CDR1 and CDR2: MNHEY, SVGAGI. The chain's CDR3 is CASSRRGIRNEQFF. The CDR3 DNA reads as TGTGCCAGCAGCCGACGGGGTATACGGAATGAGCAGTTCTTC.

This chain links TRBV4-3 with TRBJ2-1; no clear D gene. CDR1 and CDR2 from the germline V gene are LGHNA and YSLEER. The CDR3 length is 12 residues. V was clipped by 0 bases and J by 10 bases, with 7 bases between them. The CDR3 nucleotides are TGCGCCAGCAGCCAAGATACATTCGAGCAGTTCTTC. It translates to CASSQDTFEQFF.

The rearrangement links TRBV29-1 to TRBJ2-3; 8 positions match TRBD1. Germline CDR1 is SQVTM and CDR2 is ANQGSEA. J gave up 4 bases and V 1 base, and 7 bases lay outside the gene matches. The length of the CDR3 is 15 residues. The CDR3 bases are TGCAGCGTTGAAGCCCCGGACAGGGCTCCAGATACGCAGTATTTT. Translated, it gives CSVEAPDRAPDTQYF.

The V and J genes are TRBV4-3 and TRBJ1-3; possibly TRBD1 for D (5 bases). The CDR3 is 18 residues long. The germline gives CDR1 LGHNA, CDR2 YSLEER. V was trimmed by 0 bases and J by 6 bases, leaving 21 bases between them. The CDR3 DNA sequence: TGCGCCAGCAGCCAAGACCCCCCGGACAAGTTAGGGGAAAACACCATATATTTT. Protein sequence: CASSQDPPDKLGENTIYF.

The CDR3 nucleotides read TGCGCCAGCAGCCTAATGGTCCAGGGTGATGTGGAGCAGTACTTC. Amino acids: CASSLMVQGDVEQYF. The chain links TRBV5-1 to TRBJ2-7; tentatively, D is TRBD1 (5 bases). The CDR3 loop spans 15 amino acids. Trimming took 4 bases from V and 7 from J, leaving 21 bases between them. Looked up from germline, CDR1 is SGHRS and CDR2 is YFSETQ. Drawing the rest from reference TRBV5-1 and TRBJ2-7, the complete variable domain is KAGVTQTPRYLIKTRGQQVTLSCSPISGHRSVSWYQQTPGQGLQFLFEYFSETQRNKGNFPGRFSGRQFSNSRSEMNVSTLELGDSALYLCASSLMVQGDVEQYFGPGTRLTVT.

This rearrangement joins TRBV15 to TRBJ2-7; 9 bases match TRBD1. CDR1 and CDR2 (germline): LNHNV, YYDKDF (reference sequence). The trim removed 6 bases at V and 3 bases at J, leaving 6 bases unmatched. CDR3 length equals 14 residues. The CDR3: CATSQTGGLYEQYF. The CDR3 DNA reads as TGTGCCACCAGTCAGACAGGGGGTCTCTACGAGCAGTACTTC. Variable domain in full (rest from reference TRBV15 and TRBJ2-7): DAMVIQNPRYQVTQFGKPVTLSCSQTLNHNVMYWYQQKSSQAPKLLFHYYDKDFNNEADTPDNFQSRRPNTSFCFLDIRSPGLGDTAMYLCATSQTGGLYEQYFGPGTRLTVT.

This clone showed up just once. The chain is built from TRBV29-1 and TRBJ2-1, with 12 nucleotides matching TRBD2. Trimming removed 2 bases from V and 2 bases from J; junction bases left unmatched: 7. Looked up from germline, CDR1 is SQVTM and CDR2 is ANQGSEA. There are 17 residues in the CDR3. This CDR3 is CSVEYRLAGVPYNEQFF. The CDR3 bases are TGCAGCGTTGAATACCGACTAGCGGGAGTCCCCTACAATGAGCAGTTCTTC.

This clone was recorded only once. The J gene is TRBJ2-3, the V gene TRBV5-4, with 12 bases aligning to TRBD2. Germline CDR1 reads SGHNT; CDR2 reads YYREEE (reference sequence). Losses at the gene ends were 5 bases for V and 2 bases for J; bases not matched to a gene: 6. The CDR3 is made up of 16 amino acids. CDR3 DNA: TGTGCCAGCAGTATGAGACTAGCGGGAGACACAGATACGCAGTATTTT. Its translation: CASSMRLAGDTDTQYF.

This clone was picked up a small number of times. This sequence joins TRBV29-1 and TRBJ2-7; 7 nucleotides agree with TRBD2. The CDR3 has 14 residues. V dropped 4 bases and J dropped 2; count of bases not matched to a gene: 8. Germline CDR1 reads SQVTM; CDR2 reads ANQGSEA. This CDR3 reads CSVGTGTTTYEQYF. The CDR3 DNA sequence: TGCAGCGTTGGAACCGGGACTACAACCTACGAGCAGTACTTC.

The rearrangement joins TRBV6-2 or TRBV6-3 to TRBJ1-3; 9 bases are a match to TRBD1. V gave up 5 bases and J gave up 2 bases; unmatched junction bases: 16. From germline, CDR1 is MNHEY and CDR2 SVGEGT. CDR3 size: 19 residues. The CDR3 spells CASSLRDRVTSFPGNTIYF. The CDR3 coding sequence is TGTGCCAGCAGTCTCCGGGACAGGGTGACCTCGTTCCCTGGAAACACCATATATTTT.